These 16 T cell receptor gamma chains originate from one sample sequenced in a study of gamma-delta T cells after stem cell transplantation. TCRdb reprocessed the RT-PCR reads through CATT. The sample lists about 1,300 gamma-chain clones, roughly 60% seen once, with 5% in the top ten. The sequenced material came from gamma-delta T cells. These receptors came from a human donor. It is not recorded whose cells these are; they may come from a transplant donor.

This chain joins TRGV3 and TRGJ1 or TRGJ2. The J gene was not available in TCRdb and was assigned here by matching the DNA to germline segments. This CDR3 is built from 14 residues. CDR1 is VTNTFY and CDR2 is YDVSTARD in the germline V gene (reference sequence). J gave up 3 bases and V 1 base, and 6 bases lay outside the gene matches. The CDR3 loop is CATWDSSLYYKKLF. DNA of the CDR3: TGTGCCACCTGGGACAGTTCCCTTTATTATAAGAAACTCTTT.

Only a few counts were recorded for this clone. This chain joins TRGV3 and TRGJ1 or TRGJ2. Here the J gene was assigned by germline matching of the DNA, as TCRdb has none. The CDR3 contains 13 residues. Germline V gene sequence: CDR1 VTNTFY, CDR2 YDVSTARD (reference sequence). J lost 3 bases, V lost 1 base, and 3 bases had no gene match. CDR3 region: CATWDRFYYKKLF. In DNA form, the CDR3 reads TGTGCCACCTGGGACAGATTTTATTATAAGAAACTCTTT.

The chain couples TRGV9 to TRGJ1 or TRGJ2. Because TCRdb records no J gene, it was assigned here through a match of the DNA to germline. Per the germline V gene, CDR1 is GITISATS and CDR2 is ISYDGTV (reference sequence). This CDR3 has 15 residues. Unmatched junction bases numbered 13, after V lost 6 bases and J lost 2 bases. The CDR3 loop reads CALWKEGNDYYKKLF. CDR3 sequence (DNA): TGTGCCTTGTGGAAAGAGGGAAATGATTATTATAAGAAACTCTTT.

The chain combines TRGV4 with TRGJ1 or TRGJ2. Because TCRdb records no J gene, it was assigned here through a match of the DNA to germline. The germline CDR1 and CDR2 sequences are EGSTGY and YDSYTSSV. The junction had 14 bases not matched to a gene; V was cut back by 2 bases and J by 7 bases. The CDR3 sequence is 15 residues long. In DNA, the CDR3 is TGTGCCACCTGGGATGTATCTGGTATGGGATATAAGAAACTCTTT. Translating it yields CATWDVSGMGYKKLF.

This clone was observed a handful of times. V and J are TRGV9 and TRGJ1 or TRGJ2. Germline CDR1 GITISATS, CDR2 ISYDGTV (reference sequence). The junction had 4 bases not matched to a gene; V was cut back by 0 bases and J by 5 bases. The CDR3 spans 13 residues. This CDR3 is CALWEVLDYKKLF. CDR3 coding DNA: TGTGCCTTGTGGGAGGTGCTTGATTATAAGAAACTCTTT.

The CDR3 is CATWDRGDWIKTF. CDR3 DNA sequence: TGTGCCACCTGGGACCGTGGTGATTGGATCAAGACGTTT. The V call is TRGV8, the J call TRGJP2. TCRdb gives no J gene; it was assigned here by matching the DNA to germline. The germline gives CDR1 VENAVY, CDR2 YDSYNSRV. V lost 4 bases, J lost 6 bases, and 5 bases stayed unmatched. CDR3 length: 13 residues.

J is TRGJ1 or TRGJ2 and V is TRGV4. With 0 bases clipped from V and 13 bases from J, the junction kept 3 bases outside the gene matches. Germline V CDR1 and CDR2: EGSTGY, YDSYTSSV. This CDR3 spans 10 amino acids. The CDR3: CATWDGQKLF. The CDR3 coding sequence is TGTGCCACCTGGGATGGGCAAAAACTCTTT.

Here the CDR3 DNA reads TGTGCCACCTGGGACCGCCCCAGTAGTGATTGGATCAAGACGTTT. Translation: CATWDRPSSDWIKTF. The V gene is TRGV3, the J gene TRGJP2. Because TCRdb records no J gene, it was assigned here through a match of the DNA to germline. Germline loops: CDR1 VTNTFY, CDR2 YDVSTARD (reference sequence). The CDR3 runs to 15 residues. The V segment lost 3 bases and the J segment 2 bases; nucleotides outside the gene matches: 6.

This rearrangement joins TRGV4 to TRGJ1 or TRGJ2. Here the J gene was assigned by germline matching of the DNA, as TCRdb has none. Trimming took 0 bases from V and 8 from J; bases not matched to a gene: 1. The germline gives CDR1 EGSTGY, CDR2 YDSYTSSV. The CDR3 has 11 residues. The CDR3, as DNA: TGTGCCACCTGGGATGGGAATAAGAAACTCTTT. Protein product: CATWDGNKKLF.

Here the J gene is TRGJ1 or TRGJ2 and the V gene is not called. The CDR3 totals 15 residues. The CDR3 here is CATWDGHLNYYKKLF. CDR3 in DNA: TGTGCCACCTGGGACGGGCACCTGAATTATTATAAGAAACTCTTT.

This clone was seen more than once but under ten times. The chain couples TRGV4 to TRGJP1. With 0 bases clipped from V and 0 bases from J, the junction kept 4 bases outside the gene matches. The CDR3 extends over 16 amino acids. Germline CDR1 EGSTGY, CDR2 YDSYTSSV. Here the CDR3 reads CATWDGGYTTGWFKIF. The CDR3 DNA sequence: TGTGCCACCTGGGATGGGGGGTATACCACTGGTTGGTTCAAGATATTT.

V gene TRGV1 was called; the J gene was not. TRGV1 qualifies as an ORF whose function is uncertain. This CDR3 has 15 amino acids. For the CDR3, the DNA is TGTGCCACCTGGGACAGTCCGGCCAGGTATTATAAAAAACTCTTT. Translation: CATWDSPARYYKKLF.

Concerning this clone itself: Additional DNA sequences in this sample encode the identical CDR3. The chain links TRGV4 to TRGJ1 or TRGJ2. No J gene was available from TCRdb, and it was assigned here by a germline match of the DNA. After removal of 1 base from V and 7 bases from J, the junction contained 4 bases not matched to a gene. There are 12 residues in the CDR3. CDR1 EGSTGY and CDR2 YDSYTSSV come from the germline V gene. In DNA, the CDR3 is TGTGCCACCTGGGATGGAGGATATAAGAAACTCTTT. As protein: CATWDGGYKKLF.

This clone came up a few times. The chain uses TRGV5 and TRGJ1 or TRGJ2. J was trimmed by 6 bases and V by 2 bases; bases with no gene match: 4. CDR1 and CDR2 (germline): VINAFY, YDVSNSKD. This CDR3 contains 12 residues. CDR3 DNA sequence: TGTGCCACCTGGGACATCGGTTATAAGAAACTCTTT. Its protein is CATWDIGYKKLF.

The CDR3 bases are TGTGCCACCTGGGCACCAACTAAGAATTATTATAAGAAACTCTTT. This translates into CATWAPTKNYYKKLF. The rearrangement links TRGV8 to TRGJ1 or TRGJ2. The J gene, left out of TCRdb, was set here by checking the DNA against germline. This CDR3 has 15 amino acids. J gave up 0 bases and V 5 bases, and 10 bases lay outside the gene matches. The V gene's germline CDR1 is VENAVY and CDR2 YDSYNSRV.

Comment on this clone: The sample carries other DNA sequences with the same CDR3. V and J are TRGV2 and TRGJ1 or TRGJ2. The J gene comes from matching the DNA to germline here; TCRdb lacks it. The CDR3 is 12 amino acids. CDR1 EGSNGY and CDR2 YDSYNSKV come from the germline V gene. V lost 0 bases, J lost 10 bases, and 6 bases stayed unmatched. CDR3 DNA sequence: TGTGCCACCTGGGACGGGCGAGGGAAGAAACTCTTT. It yields the protein CATWDGRGKKLF.